The clone carrying this TCR beta chain was found many times. What it binds is unknown. The data derive from a study of T cells after posttransplantation cyclophosphamide. Study-wide results and caveats: Later post-transplant blood repertoires were often dominated by donor CD8+ memory clones.

The table came from immunoSEQ multiplex PCR; TCRdb's copy has only in-frame clones and leaves some out. There are around 35,000 clones in the sample, none observed a single time. The sequenced sample consisted of PBMCs. The TCR sequence derives from a woman aged 50 to 60 in good health and a related stem cell transplant donor.

The CDR3 region is CASTPSSGGGTDTQYF. The CDR3 DNA reads TGCGCCAGCACCCCATCGTCGGGAGGGGGAACAGATACGCAGTATTTT. The chain couples TRBV10-2 to TRBJ2-3, with TRBD2 matching 8 bases. The V gene end was trimmed by 7 bases and the J gene end by 3 bases; junction bases not matched to a gene: 12. Germline lookup yields CDR1 WSHSY and CDR2 SAAADI. This CDR3 contains 16 residues.